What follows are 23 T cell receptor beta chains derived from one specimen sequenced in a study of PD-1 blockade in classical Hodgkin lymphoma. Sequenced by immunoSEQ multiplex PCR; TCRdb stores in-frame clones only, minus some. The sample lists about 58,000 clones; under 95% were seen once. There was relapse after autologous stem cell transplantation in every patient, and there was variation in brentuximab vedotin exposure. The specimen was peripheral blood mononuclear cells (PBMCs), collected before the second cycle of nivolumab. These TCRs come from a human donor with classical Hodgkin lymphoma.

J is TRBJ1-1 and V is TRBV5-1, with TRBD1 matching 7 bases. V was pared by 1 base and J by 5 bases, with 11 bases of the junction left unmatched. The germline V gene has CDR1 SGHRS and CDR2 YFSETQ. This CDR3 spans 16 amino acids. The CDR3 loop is CASSLKEGAGNTEAFF. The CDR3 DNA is TGCGCCAGCAGCTTGAAGGAGGGGGCGGGGAATACTGAAGCTTTCTTT.

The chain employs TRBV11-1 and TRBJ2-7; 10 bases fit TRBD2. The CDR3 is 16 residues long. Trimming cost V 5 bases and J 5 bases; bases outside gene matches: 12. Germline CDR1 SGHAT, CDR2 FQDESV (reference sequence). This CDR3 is CASSTWLAGVGDEQYF. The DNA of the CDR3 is TGTGCCAGCAGCACCTGGCTAGCGGGAGTAGGCGACGAGCAGTACTTC.

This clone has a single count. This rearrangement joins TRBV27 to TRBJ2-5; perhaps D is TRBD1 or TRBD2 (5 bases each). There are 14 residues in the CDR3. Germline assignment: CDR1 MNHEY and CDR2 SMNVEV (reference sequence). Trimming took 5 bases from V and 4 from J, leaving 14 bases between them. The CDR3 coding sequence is TGTGCCAGCAGTGTCACCGGGGCCCCAGAGACCCAGTACTTC. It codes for CASSVTGAPETQYF.

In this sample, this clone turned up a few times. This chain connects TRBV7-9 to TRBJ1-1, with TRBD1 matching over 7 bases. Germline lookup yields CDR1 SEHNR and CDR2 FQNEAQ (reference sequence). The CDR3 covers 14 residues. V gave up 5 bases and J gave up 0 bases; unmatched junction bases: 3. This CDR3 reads CASSQGQLNTEAFF. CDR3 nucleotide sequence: TGTGCCAGCAGCCAGGGACAGTTGAACACTGAAGCTTTCTTT.

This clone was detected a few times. The CDR3 region has the DNA TGTGCCAGCAGCCAGGAGAGCGACGAGCAGTACTTC. Encoded protein: CASSQESDEQYF. The chain combines TRBV4-2 with TRBJ2-7; D unresolved. The CDR3 totals 12 residues. Germline CDR1 and CDR2: LGHNA and YNFKEQ. V lost 3 bases to trimming and J lost 5 bases, with 8 bases between them.

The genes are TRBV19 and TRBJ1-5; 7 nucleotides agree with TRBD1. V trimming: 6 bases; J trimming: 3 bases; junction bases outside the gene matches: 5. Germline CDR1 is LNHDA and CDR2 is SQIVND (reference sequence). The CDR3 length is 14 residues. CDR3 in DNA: TGTGCCAGTAGGTCGGACAGGATCAATCAGCCCCAGCATTTT. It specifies CASRSDRINQPQHF.

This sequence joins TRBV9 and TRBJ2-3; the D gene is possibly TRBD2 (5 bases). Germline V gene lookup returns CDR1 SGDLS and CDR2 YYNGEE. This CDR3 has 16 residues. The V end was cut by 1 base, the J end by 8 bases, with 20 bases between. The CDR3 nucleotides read TGTGCCAGCAGCGTAACTGTCTCTCCGACTATCGGTACGCAGTATTTT. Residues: CASSVTVSPTIGTQYF.

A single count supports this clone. This CDR3 is CASKQGPSNQPQHF. CDR3 nucleotides: TGTGCCAGCAAACAGGGGCCTAGCAATCAGCCCCAGCATTTT. This chain links TRBV21-1 with TRBJ1-5; the table's D gene call, TRBD1, was not cross checked with the DNA. TRBV21-1 is given as a pseudogene. The CDR3 has 14 amino acids.

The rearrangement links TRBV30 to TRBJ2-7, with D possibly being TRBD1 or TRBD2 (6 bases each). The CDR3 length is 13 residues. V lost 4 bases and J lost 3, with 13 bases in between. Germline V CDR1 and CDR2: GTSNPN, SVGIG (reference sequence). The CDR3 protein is CAWTGAGYYEQYF. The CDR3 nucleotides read TGTGCCTGGACAGGGGCGGGGTACTACGAGCAGTACTTC.

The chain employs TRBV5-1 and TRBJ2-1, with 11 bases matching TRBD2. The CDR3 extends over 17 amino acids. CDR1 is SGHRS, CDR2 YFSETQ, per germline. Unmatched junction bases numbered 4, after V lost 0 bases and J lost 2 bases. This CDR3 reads CASSLALAGGTYNEQFF. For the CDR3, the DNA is TGCGCCAGCAGCTTGGCGTTAGCGGGAGGGACCTACAATGAGCAGTTCTTC.

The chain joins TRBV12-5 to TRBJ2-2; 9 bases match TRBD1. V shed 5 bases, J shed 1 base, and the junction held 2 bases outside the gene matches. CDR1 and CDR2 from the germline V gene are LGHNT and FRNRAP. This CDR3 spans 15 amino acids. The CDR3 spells CASGLGQGNTGELFF. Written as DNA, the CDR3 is TGTGCTAGTGGTCTGGGACAGGGGAACACCGGGGAGCTGTTTTTT.

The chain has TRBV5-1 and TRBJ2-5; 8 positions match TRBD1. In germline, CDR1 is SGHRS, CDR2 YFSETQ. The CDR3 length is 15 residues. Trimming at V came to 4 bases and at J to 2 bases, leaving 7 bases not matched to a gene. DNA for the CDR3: TGCGCCAGCAGCGAGGACAGGGTTGGTCAAGAGACCCAGTACTTC. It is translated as CASSEDRVGQETQYF.

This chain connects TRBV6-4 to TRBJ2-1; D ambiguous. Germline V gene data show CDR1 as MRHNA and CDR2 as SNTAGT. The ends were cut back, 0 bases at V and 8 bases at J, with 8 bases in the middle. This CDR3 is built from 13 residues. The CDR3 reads CASSDSGFDEQFF. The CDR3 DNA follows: TGTGCCAGCAGTGACTCGGGATTCGATGAGCAGTTCTTC.

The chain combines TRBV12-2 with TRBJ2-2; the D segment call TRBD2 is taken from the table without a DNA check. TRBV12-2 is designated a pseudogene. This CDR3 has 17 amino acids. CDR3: CASRLAGTKEVRGELFF. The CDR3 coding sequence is TGTGCAAGTCGCTTAGCGGGGACTAAAGAAGTACGCGGGGAGCTGTTTTTT.

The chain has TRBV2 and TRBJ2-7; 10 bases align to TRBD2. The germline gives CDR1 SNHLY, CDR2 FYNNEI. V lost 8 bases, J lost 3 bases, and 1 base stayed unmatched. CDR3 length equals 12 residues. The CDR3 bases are TGTGCCAGCGGACTAGCGGACTACGAGCAGTACTTC. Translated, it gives CASGLADYEQYF.

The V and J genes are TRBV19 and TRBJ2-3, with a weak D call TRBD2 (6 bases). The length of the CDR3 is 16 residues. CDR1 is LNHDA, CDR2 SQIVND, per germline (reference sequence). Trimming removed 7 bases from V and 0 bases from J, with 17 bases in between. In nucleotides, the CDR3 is TGTGCCAGTAAAGCCCGCGGCGGGGCCAGCACAGATACGCAGTATTTT. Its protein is CASKARGGASTDTQYF.

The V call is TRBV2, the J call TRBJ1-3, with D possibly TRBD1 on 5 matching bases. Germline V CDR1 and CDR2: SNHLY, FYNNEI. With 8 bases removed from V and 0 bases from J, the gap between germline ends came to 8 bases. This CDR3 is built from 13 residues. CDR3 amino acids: CASGQGSGNTIYF. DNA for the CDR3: TGTGCCAGCGGGCAGGGCTCTGGAAACACCATATATTTT.

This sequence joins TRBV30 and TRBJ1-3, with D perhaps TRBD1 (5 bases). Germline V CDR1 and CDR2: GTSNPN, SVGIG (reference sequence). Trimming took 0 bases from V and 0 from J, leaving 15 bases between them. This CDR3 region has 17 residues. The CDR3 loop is CAWSVGNWDLSGNTIYF. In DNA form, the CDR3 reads TGTGCCTGGAGTGTAGGGAATTGGGACCTCTCTGGAAACACCATATATTTT.

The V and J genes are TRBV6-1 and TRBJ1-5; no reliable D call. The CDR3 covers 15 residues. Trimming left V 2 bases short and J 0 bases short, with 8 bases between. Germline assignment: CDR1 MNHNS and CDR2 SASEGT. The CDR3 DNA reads TGTGCCAGCAGTGAACAAGGAAATAGCAATCAGCCCCAGCATTTT. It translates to CASSEQGNSNQPQHF.

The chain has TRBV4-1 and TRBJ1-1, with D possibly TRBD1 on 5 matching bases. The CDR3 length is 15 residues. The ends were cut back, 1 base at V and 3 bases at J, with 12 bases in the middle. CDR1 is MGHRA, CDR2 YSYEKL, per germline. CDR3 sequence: CASSQGGGAYTEAFF. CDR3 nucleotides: TGCGCCAGCAGCCAAGGAGGAGGGGCATACACTGAAGCTTTCTTT.

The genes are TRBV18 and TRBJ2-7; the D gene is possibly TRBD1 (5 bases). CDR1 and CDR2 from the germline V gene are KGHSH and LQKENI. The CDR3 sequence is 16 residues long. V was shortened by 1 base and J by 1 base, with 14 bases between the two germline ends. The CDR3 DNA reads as TGTGCCAGCTCACCACTCCAGGGTGGAAGGTCCTACGAGCAGTACTTC. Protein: CASSPLQGGRSYEQYF.

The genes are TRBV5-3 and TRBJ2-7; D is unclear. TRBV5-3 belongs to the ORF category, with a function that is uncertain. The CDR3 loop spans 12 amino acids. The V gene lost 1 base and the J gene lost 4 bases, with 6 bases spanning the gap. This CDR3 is CARSLSGYEQYF. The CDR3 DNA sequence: TGTGCCAGAAGCTTGTCTGGTTACGAGCAGTACTTC.

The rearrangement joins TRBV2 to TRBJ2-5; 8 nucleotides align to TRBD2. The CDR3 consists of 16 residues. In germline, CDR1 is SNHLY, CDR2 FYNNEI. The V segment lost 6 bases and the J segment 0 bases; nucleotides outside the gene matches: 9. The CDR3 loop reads CASRVIAGMYQETQYF. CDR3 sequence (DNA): TGTGCCAGCAGGGTAATAGCGGGAATGTACCAAGAGACCCAGTACTTC.